The T cell receptor beta chain described here comes from a study of blood T cell repertoires in COVID-19. Overall study context: Researchers got acute and convalescent COVID-19 samples from the United States, Italy and Spain.

Original processing notes: Amplifying reference gene primers gave estimates of nucleated cell counts. Data came from immunoSEQ multiplex PCR; TCRdb stores just in-frame clones and leaves some out. The DNA was the basis for D and trimming; V, J and clone size are from that table. The table records roughly 100,000 clones, 87% of them present only once. V was cut by 4 bases and J by 7 bases, with 13 bases left in between. The CDR3 loop spans 14 amino acids. Germline V CDR1 and CDR2: SGHVS, FQNEAQ. This clone was observed a few times. The chain couples TRBV7-8 to TRBJ2-2, with a weak D call TRBD1 (6 bases). This TCR derives from a man aged 50 to 60 in a cohort sampled during active COVID-19. Sequencing was carried out using peripheral blood. This CDR3 is CASSSIQGGGELFF. DNA for the CDR3: TGTGCCAGCAGCTCGATACAGGGTGGCGGGGAGCTGTTTTTT.